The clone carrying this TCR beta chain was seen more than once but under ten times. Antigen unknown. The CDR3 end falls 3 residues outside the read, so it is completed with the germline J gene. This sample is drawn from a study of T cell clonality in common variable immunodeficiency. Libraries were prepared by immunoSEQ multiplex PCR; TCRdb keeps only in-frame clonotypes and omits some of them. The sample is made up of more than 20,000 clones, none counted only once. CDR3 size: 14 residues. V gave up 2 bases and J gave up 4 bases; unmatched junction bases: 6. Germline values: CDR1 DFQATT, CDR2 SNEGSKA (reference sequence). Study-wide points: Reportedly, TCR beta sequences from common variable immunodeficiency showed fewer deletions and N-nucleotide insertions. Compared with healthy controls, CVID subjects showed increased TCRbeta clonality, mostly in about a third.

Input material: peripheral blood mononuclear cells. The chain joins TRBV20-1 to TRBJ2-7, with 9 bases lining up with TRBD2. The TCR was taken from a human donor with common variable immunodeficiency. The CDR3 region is CSARIAGVVYEQYF. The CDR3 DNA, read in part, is TGCAGTGCTAGAATAGCGGGAGTCGTGTACGAG.